Listed here are 20 T cell receptor beta chains from one sample, sequenced in a study of blood T cell repertoires in COVID-19. Sequencing used immunoSEQ multiplex PCR; TCRdb keeps in-frame clones, though not all of them. The sample holds 85,000 to 100,000 clones, approximately 79% seen once. Source material: peripheral blood. These receptors originate from a woman at least 80 years old with active or convalescent COVID-19.

The chain uses TRBV5-5 and TRBJ1-2; D remains unclear. The CDR3 spans 12 residues. Germline V CDR1 and CDR2: SGHKS, YYEKEE (reference sequence). V was trimmed by 4 bases and J by 8 bases, leaving 12 bases between them. CDR3 amino acids: CASSPGLWGYTF. The CDR3 region has the DNA TGTGCCAGCAGCCCGGGGTTGTGGGGCTACACCTTC.

The V call is TRBV30, the J call TRBJ2-7, with D possibly matching TRBD1 (6 bases). The CDR3 contains 14 residues. Germline lookup yields CDR1 GTSNPN and CDR2 SVGIG (reference sequence). V lost 8 bases and J lost 4, with 21 bases in between. The CDR3 coding sequence is TGTGCCCCCCCCCGACGGACAGCTCCTTACGAGCAGTACTTC. It translates to CAPPRRTAPYEQYF.

This clone has a handful of counts. CDR3 DNA: TGTGCCAGCAGTTACACCATAGGGGGAGATACGCAGTATTTT. Translated, it gives CASSYTIGGDTQYF. The chain has TRBV6-5 and TRBJ2-3, with D perhaps TRBD1 (6 bases). The germline V and J ends were trimmed by 2 bases and 5 bases, with 11 bases remaining between them. Germline values: CDR1 MNHEY, CDR2 SVGAGI. This CDR3 has 14 amino acids.

The V gene is TRBV5-4, the J gene TRBJ2-5, with TRBD2 matching 9 bases. There are 15 residues in the CDR3. J lost 2 bases, V lost 0 bases, and 2 bases had no gene match. CDR1 SGHNT and CDR2 YYREEE come from the germline V gene (reference sequence). The CDR3 sequence: CASSLGLAGQETQYF. CDR3 sequence (DNA): TGTGCCAGCAGCTTGGGGCTAGCGGGACAAGAGACCCAGTACTTC. The full variable domain, completed using reference TRBV5-4 and TRBJ2-5, is ETGVTQSPTHLIKTRGQQVTLRCSSQSGHNTVSWYQQALGQGPQFIFQYYREEENGRGNFPPRFSGLQFPNYSSELNVNALELDDSALYLCASSLGLAGQETQYFGPGTRLLVL.

V is TRBV12-3 or TRBV12-4 and J is TRBJ1-2; no firm D call. Trimming cost V 6 bases and J 13 bases, with 15 bases left between them. CDR3 length: 11 amino acids. CDR3 protein: CASSHQAMPTF. The DNA for the CDR3 is TGTGCCAGCAGCCATCAAGCGATGCCCACCTTC.

A single count supports this clone. This sequence joins TRBV28 and TRBJ2-7; 12 nucleotides agree with TRBD2. Germline V gives CDR1 MDHEN, CDR2 SYDVKM. The CDR3 covers 15 residues. V trimming: 6 bases; J trimming: 6 bases; junction bases outside the gene matches: 9. CDR3 nucleotides: TGTGCCAGCAGACAAACTAGCGGGAGGAACCGCGAGCAGTACTTC. This codes for CASRQTSGRNREQYF.

This clone was detected a few times. CDR3 DNA sequence: TGTGCCAGTAGGCCCCTTCGGGTGCGGGGCAATCAGCCCCAGCATTTT. This encodes CASRPLRVRGNQPQHF. The chain recombines TRBV19 with TRBJ1-5; no clear D. The germline CDR1 and CDR2 sequences are LNHDA and SQIVND (reference sequence). The V end lost 6 bases, the J end lost 2 bases, and 17 bases lay between the germline ends. The CDR3 totals 16 residues.

The V gene is TRBV27, the J gene TRBJ2-3; D gene uncertain. Trimming removed 6 bases at V and 2 bases at J, with 12 bases between. CDR1 is MNHEY, CDR2 SMNVEV, per germline (reference sequence). The length of the CDR3 is 14 residues. The CDR3 loop reads CASSRLRNTDTQYF. Written as DNA, the CDR3 is TGTGCCAGCAGCCGACTGCGAAACACAGATACGCAGTATTTT.

The V call is TRBV2, the J call TRBJ2-4; 8 bases map to TRBD1. V was pared by 6 bases and J by 6 bases, with 4 bases of the junction left unmatched. The CDR3 length is 13 residues. CDR1 and CDR2 (germline): SNHLY, FYNNEI. The CDR3 coding sequence is TGTGCCAGCAGCGACGGACAGGGAAACATTCAGTACTTC. Its protein product is CASSDGQGNIQYF.

This clone has a single count. The chain has TRBV5-6 and TRBJ2-5; 9 bases map to TRBD1. The CDR3 has 16 amino acids. CDR1 is SGHDT and CDR2 is YYEEEE in the germline V gene. Trimming removed 4 bases from V and 2 bases from J; junction bases left unmatched: 9. CDR3 protein: CASSLAGTGLQETQYF. The CDR3 DNA sequence: TGTGCCAGCAGCCTTGCGGGGACAGGGTTACAAGAGACCCAGTACTTC.

The V call is TRBV10-3, the J call TRBJ2-1; TRBD2 aligns across 14 bases. In germline, CDR1 is ENHRY, CDR2 SYGVKD. The CDR3 has 16 amino acids. Germline trimming cut 10 bases from V and 9 bases from J; bases unmatched to any gene: 14. The CDR3 bases are TGTGCCACCGGCGAGAGAGGGACTAGCGGGAGTGGTGAGCAGTTCTTC. Protein product: CATGERGTSGSGEQFF.

The rearrangement uses TRBV5-4 and TRBJ2-1, with D uncertain. This CDR3 has 15 residues. The V end lost 0 bases, the J end lost 7 bases, and 14 bases lay between the germline ends. The V gene's germline CDR1 is SGHNT and CDR2 YYREEE (reference sequence). Here the CDR3 DNA reads TGTGCCAGCAGCTTGGAGGCTAGTTCACGGAATGAGCAGTTCTTC. Encoded protein: CASSLEASSRNEQFF.

This chain uses TRBV30 with TRBJ1-6, with D perhaps TRBD1 (6 bases). The CDR3 consists of 14 residues. Germline CDR1 reads GTSNPN; CDR2 reads SVGIG (reference sequence). V was pared by 4 bases and J by 8 bases, with 15 bases between. The DNA for the CDR3 is TGTGCCTGGACCCTGACAGGATTTGATTCACCCCTCCACTTT. Protein sequence: CAWTLTGFDSPLHF.

The chain's CDR3 is CASSRLAGVGETQYF. In DNA, the CDR3 is TGTGCCAGCAGCCGACTAGCGGGTGTAGGGGAGACCCAGTACTTC. The chain is built from TRBV2 and TRBJ2-5, with 10 nucleotides matching TRBD2. This CDR3 has 15 residues. Germline values: CDR1 SNHLY, CDR2 FYNNEI. Germline trimming cut 6 bases from V and 5 bases from J; bases unmatched to any gene: 9.

The V and J genes are TRBV27 and TRBJ1-5; no firm D call. Germline values: CDR1 MNHEY, CDR2 SMNVEV (reference sequence). V lost 5 bases and J lost 1, with 12 bases in between. This CDR3 comprises 15 residues. CDR3 nucleotide sequence: TGTGCCAGCAGTCCTGGACTGTTGAGCAATCAGCCCCAGCATTTT. Protein sequence: CASSPGLLSNQPQHF.

This sequence joins TRBV7-8 and TRBJ2-4, with D uncertain. V was cut by 5 bases and J by 0 bases, with 8 bases left in between. CDR3 length equals 14 residues. Germline lookup yields CDR1 SGHVS and CDR2 FQNEAQ. The CDR3 here is CASSTDLAKNIQYF. CDR3 nucleotides: TGTGCCAGCAGCACAGATTTAGCCAAAAACATTCAGTACTTC. The variable domain in full, completed from reference TRBV7-8 and TRBJ2-4, reads GAGVSQSPRYKVAKRGQDVALRCDPISGHVSLFWYQQALGQGPEFLTYFQNEAQLDKSGLPSDRFFAERPEGSVSTLKIQRTQQEDSAVYLCASSTDLAKNIQYFGAGTRLSVL.

V is TRBV6-5 and J is TRBJ2-7; TRBD1 matches at 10 bases. V dropped 6 bases and J dropped 2; count of bases not matched to a gene: 4. The CDR3 runs to 14 residues. Germline CDR1 MNHEY, CDR2 SVGAGI. The CDR3 reads CASRWTGGTYEQYF. The CDR3 DNA sequence: TGTGCCAGCAGGTGGACAGGGGGGACCTACGAGCAGTACTTC.

The chain combines TRBV6-5 with TRBJ1-2; D is unclear. Germline CDR1 MNHEY, CDR2 SVGAGI. Trimming cost V 6 bases and J 4 bases, with 12 bases left between them. The CDR3 runs to 13 residues. The CDR3 loop reads CASSFNAVYGYTF. The CDR3 coding sequence is TGTGCCAGCAGCTTCAACGCGGTCTATGGCTACACCTTC.

J is TRBJ2-7 and V is TRBV9; 7 bases align to TRBD1. Per germline, CDR1 SGDLS and CDR2 YYNGEE. V dropped 0 bases and J dropped 3; count of bases not matched to a gene: 3. The CDR3 is 14 amino acids. The CDR3 region is CASSVGAGGYEQYF. The CDR3 DNA sequence: TGTGCCAGCAGCGTAGGGGCAGGGGGCTACGAGCAGTACTTC.

The chain recombines TRBV28 with TRBJ2-5, with 9 bases matching TRBD1. The germline gives CDR1 MDHEN, CDR2 SYDVKM. J lost 7 bases, V lost 5 bases, and 8 bases had no gene match. CDR3 size: 14 residues. CDR3 DNA: TGTGCCAGCAGTCCTCCGGACAGGGGACCGACCCAGTACTTC. Translation: CASSPPDRGPTQYF.